Below, one T cell receptor beta chain is given with its context. The sample comes from a study of blood T cell repertoires in COVID-19. TCRdb's copy holds only in-frame clones and misses some; the assay was immunoSEQ multiplex PCR. The sample records about 190,000 clones, roughly 82% being singletons. With 6 bases clipped from V and 7 bases from J, the junction kept 14 bases outside the gene matches. The CDR3 spans 15 residues. Germline CDR1 is LNHDA and CDR2 is SQIVND (reference sequence). The sequencing input was peripheral blood. V gene TRBV19 combines with J gene TRBJ1-2; the match to TRBD1 covers 7 bases. This TCR derives from a woman in her sixties with COVID-19, enrolled during active disease. The CDR3 is CASSTGDSRIGGYTF. Here the CDR3 DNA reads TGTGCCAGTAGCACAGGGGACAGTCGGATCGGTGGCTACACCTTC.